The text below deals with one T cell receptor beta chain. This specimen belongs to a study of CD8 T cells in Susac syndrome. The germline gives CDR1 MDHEN, CDR2 SYDVKM. The CDR3 has 13 residues. Trimming removed 7 bases at V and 3 bases at J, with 13 bases between. RNA in amounts of roughly 0.5 to 1 ug was reverse transcribed with random hexamers. TCRdb analysed the immunoSEQ multiplex PCR reads with MiXCR anew, one entry per CDR3 protein. Of 180,000 or so distinct CDR3 sequences in the sample, around 96% are singletons; the top ten hold under 0.15%. The chain uses TRBV28 and TRBJ2-7; perhaps D is TRBD1 or TRBD2 (5 bases each). The sequenced sample consisted of CD4+ T cells from PBMCs. This TCR came from a human donor in good health. CDR3 amino acids: CASTRDGYYEQYF. DNA for the CDR3: TGTGCCAGCACCCGGGACGGTTACTACGAGCAGTACTTC.